This entry is about one T cell receptor (beta chain). This entry comes from a study of Graves' ophthalmopathy and Graves' hyperthyroidism. The authors amplified TCR beta CDR3 regions from RNA transcripts. An initial RT-PCR round employing HTBI primers preceded a second-round multiplex PCR. MiXCR, applied by TCRdb to the multiplex PCR reads, yields one record per CDR3 protein. The sample holds around 1.1 million distinct CDR3 sequences; about 40% are singletons and the top ten take 8.5% to 14%. This CDR3 region has 15 residues. The V gene's germline CDR1 is SGHAT and CDR2 FQNNGV. J lost 4 bases, V lost 5 bases, and 7 bases had no gene match.

This clonotype was obtained from an adult man with Graves' hyperthyroidism. V usage is TRBV11-2 and J usage is TRBJ1-4; TRBD1 matches at 7 bases. Sequences were obtained from peripheral blood or thyroid tissue (not recorded which). CDR3 protein: CASSPPGQSNEKLFF. The DNA of the CDR3 is TGTGCCAGCAGCCCCCCGGGACAGAGTAATGAAAAACTGTTTTTT.